These 20 T cell receptor beta chains share one sample of origin, sequenced in a study of T-cell memory formation after mild COVID-19. Each CDR3 protein is one row after TCRdb ran MiXCR on the 5' RACE reads. The sample shows 89,000 or so distinct CDR3 sequences, roughly 13% of them seen only once. Specimen: PBMCs or a T cell subset sorted from them (not recorded which). Source of these receptors: a man younger than 35 who had mild COVID-19 (a few samples of this study predate the infection). Cell type and time point are not known.

The chain combines TRBV6-2 or TRBV6-3 with TRBJ2-7, with D uncertain. CDR3 length equals 13 residues. Germline loops: CDR1 MNHEY, CDR2 SVGEGT. V shed 5 bases and J shed 3 bases, with 11 bases lying between them. The DNA of the CDR3 is TGTGCCAGCAGTAGATGGACGGACTACGAGCAGTACGTC. Translating it yields CASSRWTDYEQYV.

V usage is TRBV7-2 and J usage is TRBJ2-2; D remains ambiguous. The CDR3 totals 15 residues. CDR1 and CDR2 (germline): SGHTA, FQGNSA. V was clipped by 4 bases and J by 0 bases, with 9 bases between them. CDR3 coding DNA: TGTGCCAGCAGCTATAGGGCCACGAACACCGGGGAGCTGTTTTTT. Amino acid sequence: CASSYRATNTGELFF.

The rearrangement joins TRBV30 to TRBJ2-7; perhaps TRBD2 as D (7 bases). Germline CDR1 GTSNPN, CDR2 SVGIG (reference sequence). The V end lost 4 bases, the J end lost 5 bases, and 18 bases lay between the germline ends. CDR3 length: 14 amino acids. The CDR3 sequence: CAWISRGASHEQYF. CDR3 nucleotides: TGTGCCTGGATTTCTCGGGGGGCGTCACACGAGCAGTACTTC.

The chain uses TRBV7-9 and TRBJ2-1; the D is unclear. Trimming took off 5 bases at V and 10 bases at J, with 12 bases between the two ends. There are 12 residues in the CDR3. Germline V gives CDR1 SEHNR, CDR2 FQNEAQ (reference sequence). This CDR3 is CASSGVDAEQFF. The CDR3 coding sequence is TGTGCCAGCAGCGGCGTGGATGCGGAGCAGTTCTTC.

The V gene is TRBV24-1, the J gene TRBJ2-2; either TRBD1 or TRBD2 may supply D (6 bases each). Germline V gives CDR1 KGHDR, CDR2 SFDVKD. The CDR3 has 14 residues. With 5 bases removed from V and 4 bases from J, the gap between germline ends came to 10 bases. The CDR3 DNA reads as TGTGCCACCAGTGGGGGGGCCCGCACCGGGGAGCTGTTTTTT. It specifies CATSGGARTGELFF.

The CDR3 loop is CATGTGSRTGELFF. The CDR3 DNA follows: TGCGCCACGGGGACAGGGTCTAGGACCGGGGAGCTGTTTTTT. This sequence joins TRBV10-1 and TRBJ2-2; TRBD1 matches 9 bases. Per the germline V gene, CDR1 is WNHNN and CDR2 is SYGVQD (reference sequence). CDR3 length: 14 residues. V shed 10 bases and J 5 bases; nucleotides not matched to a gene: 8.

This clonotype was seen only a few times. The chain carries TRBV5-1 and TRBJ2-3; D ambiguous. The CDR3 consists of 15 residues. CDR1 SGHRS and CDR2 YFSETQ come from the germline V gene. V lost 1 base and J lost 2, with 11 bases in between. CDR3: CASSLLGRSTDTQYF. CDR3 sequence (DNA): TGCGCCAGCAGCTTGCTCGGCAGATCCACAGATACGCAGTATTTT.

Many counts were recorded for this clonotype. The rearrangement joins TRBV12-3 or TRBV12-4 to TRBJ1-1; maybe TRBD1 (6 bases). V was cut by 1 base and J by 4 bases, with 10 bases left in between. This CDR3 region has 14 residues. The CDR3 here is CASSLDRASTEAFF. The CDR3 DNA is TGTGCCAGCAGTTTAGACAGGGCGAGCACTGAAGCTTTCTTT.

The V call is TRBV10-2, the J call TRBJ1-1; D unclear. In germline, CDR1 is WSHSY, CDR2 SAAADI. Trimming shortened V by 0 bases and J by 3 bases, and 8 bases separated the two germline ends. CDR3 length: 14 amino acids. In DNA form, the CDR3 reads TGCGCCAGCAGTGAGTCGACTGGGGACACTGAAGCTTTCTTT. This sequence encodes CASSESTGDTEAFF.

V and J are TRBV11-3 and TRBJ2-5; 12 bases agree with TRBD2. The CDR3 sequence is 18 residues long. The junction had 11 bases not matched to a gene; V was cut back by 1 base and J by 5 bases. Germline V gene sequence: CDR1 SGHNT, CDR2 YENEEA. The CDR3 spells CASSLGTTSGGSHETQYF. DNA for the CDR3: TGTGCCAGCAGCTTAGGAACGACTAGCGGGGGTTCTCACGAGACCCAGTACTTC.

The chain links TRBV7-3 to TRBJ2-3, with TRBD2 identical over 7 bases. The CDR3 is made up of 14 amino acids. The V segment lost 5 bases and the J segment 1 base; nucleotides outside the gene matches: 3. Germline values: CDR1 SGHTA, CDR2 FQGTGA. Written as DNA, the CDR3 is TGTGCCAGCAGCAACCTAGCGGGCACAGATACGCAGTATTTT. Residues: CASSNLAGTDTQYF.

The J gene is TRBJ1-5, the V gene TRBV3-1; D not resolved. Trimming pared 4 bases from V and 3 bases from J, leaving 10 bases between. Germline CDR1 and CDR2: LGHDT and YNNKEL (reference sequence). The CDR3 is 14 residues long. This CDR3 is CASSLGRPNQPQHF. As DNA, the CDR3 is TGTGCCAGCAGCCTAGGTAGACCCAATCAGCCCCAGCATTTT.

This clonotype has a handful of counts. The rearrangement joins TRBV4-1 to TRBJ1-5; D gene ambiguous. V was pared by 4 bases and J by 2 bases, with 15 bases between. The CDR3 extends over 16 amino acids. The germline CDR1 and CDR2 sequences are MGHRA and YSYEKL. The CDR3 region has the DNA TGCGCCAGCAGCCGCGGCTTTTATACCGGCAATCAGCCCCAGCATTTT. Translating it yields CASSRGFYTGNQPQHF.

In this sample, this clonotype turned up a few times. The chain combines TRBV6-1 with TRBJ2-7, with 7 positions matching TRBD1. The V gene's germline CDR1 is MNHNS and CDR2 SASEGT. The CDR3 has 15 amino acids. V lost 5 bases and J lost 4; bases outside the gene matches: 11. CDR3 amino acids: CASSKTGLAGYEQYF. The CDR3 DNA reads TGTGCCAGCAGTAAGACAGGGTTAGCTGGGTACGAGCAGTACTTC.

This clonotype was seen a handful of times. V is TRBV2 and J is TRBJ2-7; no clear D. Germline CDR1 and CDR2: SNHLY and FYNNEI. V gave up 3 bases and J gave up 3 bases, with 12 bases separating them. CDR3 size: 14 residues. The CDR3 loop reads CASSDGLSFYEQYV. The DNA of the CDR3 is TGTGCCAGCAGTGATGGGTTATCATTCTACGAGCAGTACGTC.

The V and J genes are TRBV20-1 and TRBJ2-2, with D unclear. The germline V gene has CDR1 DFQATT and CDR2 SNEGSKA (reference sequence). CDR3 size: 16 residues. The germline V and J ends were trimmed by 0 bases and 0 bases, with 11 bases remaining between them. For the CDR3, the DNA is TGCAGTGCTAGAGATTACCAACAGACGAACACCGGGGAGCTGTTTTTT. It yields the protein CSARDYQQTNTGELFF.

This clonotype was seen a single time. One junction end does not reproduce the germline sequence, and a read error may be involved. V gene TRBV5-1 combines with J gene TRBJ2-6; D is undetermined. The CDR3 has 17 residues. Germline-derived CDR1 and CDR2 are SGHRS and YFSETQ. The chain's CDR3 is CASSLGPPGISGNVMTF. The CDR3, as DNA: TGCGCCAGCAGCTTGGGCCCGCCAGGAATCTCGGGCAACGTCATGACTTTC.

The rearrangement links TRBV25-1 to TRBJ2-7, with D possibly TRBD1 on 5 matching bases. Germline V CDR1 and CDR2: MGHDK, SYGVNS. The V and J ends lost 6 bases and 0 bases respectively, with 12 bases between them. This CDR3 is built from 14 residues. The CDR3 DNA follows: TGTGCCAGCAGCATCTCGACAGTCTCCTACGAGCAGTACTTC. Its translation: CASSISTVSYEQYF.

CDR3 sequence: CASSLRGRVERAGELFF. The CDR3 DNA reads TGTGCCAGCAGCCTAAGGGGAAGGGTAGAACGCGCCGGGGAGCTGTTTTTT. The chain recombines TRBV7-2 with TRBJ2-2, with D possibly matching TRBD1 (5 bases). The CDR3 is 17 amino acids. Trimming stripped 5 bases from V and 6 bases from J, with 22 bases between. Germline CDR1 reads SGHTA; CDR2 reads FQGNSA.

The rearrangement uses TRBV15 and TRBJ2-7; a weak D match, TRBD1 (5 bases). CDR1 is LNHNV, CDR2 YYDKDF, per germline (reference sequence). V lost 9 bases and J 5 bases, leaving 17 bases between the germline ends. This CDR3 region has 13 residues. Here the CDR3 DNA reads TGTGCCACTTCGGGCCGTTGGGGCGACGAGCAGTACTTC. Encoded protein: CATSGRWGDEQYF.